The clone carrying this T cell receptor beta chain has only a few counts. Its target is unknown. This sample is part of a study of human T cells and chemical hapten exposure. General study results and limits: Once DPC sensitization occurred, TCRs above 1 in 1000 frequency showed no change.

Per the study methods: TCR counts had a median of about 99,000 per sample and spanned roughly 23,224 to 690,600. TCRdb independently ran MiXCR on the RACE reads; one entry per CDR3 protein. The V and J calls and clone size come from TCRdb's table, not from the authors' own analysis. The data contain more than 300,000 distinct CDR3 sequences, 5.1% of them singletons. Per the germline V gene, CDR1 is SGHDT and CDR2 is YYEEEE. The CDR3 contains 14 residues. Trimming pared 7 bases from V and 5 bases from J, leaving 18 bases between. Stated time point: pre-sensitization, week 0. Treatment given: therapeutic diphenylcyclopropenone sensitization with weekly scalp DPC.

This rearrangement joins TRBV5-6 to TRBJ1-2, with D unresolved. Sequenced material: whole blood, taken in connection with sensitization to the hapten diphenylcyclopropenone (DPC). The receptor was isolated from a woman between 45 and 65 years old with alopecia areata. Some clones in this sample may be carry-over from other donors' samples. CDR3 loop: CASGVVRERYGYTF. CDR3 nucleotide sequence: TGTGCCAGCGGGGTGGTACGGGAACGATATGGCTACACCTTC.